Described below is a single T cell receptor (beta chain) sequence and its context. Its specificity is unknown. immunoSEQ v3.0 was run at survey level. TCRdb keeps only in-frame clones here, not all; method: immunoSEQ multiplex PCR. The table shows around 30,000 clones, with 94% occurring only once. The germline V gene encodes CDR1 MNHEY and CDR2 SVGAGI. This CDR3 is 14 amino acids long. The J segment lost 1 base and the V segment lost 6 bases, leaving 5 bases of the junction unmatched. The entry originates in a study of long-term antiretroviral therapy in people with HIV. The study drew at least one pre-ART and at least two post-ART PBMC samples from every donor. Regarding the study as a whole: Repertoires from HIV showed CDR3 length ranges narrower than those of controls.

This clonotype was obtained from a man aged 50-60 years with HIV. This specimen was unsorted PBMCs, taken just over 7.3 years after starting antiretroviral therapy. The rearrangement joins TRBV6-5 to TRBJ1-1; TRBD1 matches at 7 bases. The CDR3 spells CASSRQGGNTEAFF. The CDR3 DNA is TGTGCCAGCAGCCGACAGGGTGGGAACACTGAAGCTTTCTTT.